Presented here are 13 T cell receptor beta chains from one specimen sequenced in a study of blood T cell repertoires in COVID-19. Assay: immunoSEQ multiplex PCR; the TCRdb copy retains only in-frame clones and omits some. This sample carries 90,000 to 120,000 clones, around 82% of them seen once, and the ten largest clones take 4% to 5.5%. The source material was peripheral blood. The origin of the receptors is a man in his sixties with acute or convalescent COVID-19.

The V and J genes are TRBV5-1 and TRBJ2-7; a weak D match, TRBD2 (6 bases). The CDR3 has 12 residues. Germline V gives CDR1 SGHRS, CDR2 YFSETQ. V was pared by 4 bases and J by 6 bases, with 11 bases between. The CDR3 region has the DNA TGCGCCAGCAGCCCGACTAGTTCCGAGCAGTACTTC. It is translated as CASSPTSSEQYF.

There are a few counts of this clone. The V and J genes are TRBV24-1 and TRBJ1-4; D remains unclear. CDR3 length equals 11 residues. The germline V gene has CDR1 KGHDR and CDR2 SFDVKD. The V gene lost 1 base and the J gene lost 9 bases, with 2 bases spanning the gap. CDR3 sequence: CATSDFKKLFF. CDR3 bases: TGTGCCACCAGTGATTTCAAAAAACTGTTTTTT.

For the CDR3, the DNA is TGCGCCAGCAGCCTTCCGGGACTAGCGACCACAGATACGCAGTATTTT. Protein sequence: CASSLPGLATTDTQYF. The V call is TRBV5-1, the J call TRBJ2-3; TRBD2 matches at 10 bases. CDR3 length: 16 amino acids. Unmatched junction bases numbered 7, after V lost 4 bases and J lost 2 bases. Germline assignment: CDR1 SGHRS and CDR2 YFSETQ.

This chain links TRBV7-9 with TRBJ2-7, with 7 bases matching TRBD1. The length of the CDR3 is 14 residues. The germline gives CDR1 SEHNR, CDR2 FQNEAQ (reference sequence). Unmatched junction bases numbered 6, after V lost 4 bases and J lost 3 bases. Here the CDR3 reads CASSSGQSYYEQYF. DNA for the CDR3: TGTGCCAGCAGCTCGGGACAGTCCTACTACGAGCAGTACTTC.

The chain couples TRBV29-1 to TRBJ2-1; D perhaps matches TRBD1 (8 bases). The V end lost 6 bases, the J end lost 6 bases, and 15 bases lay between the germline ends. Germline CDR1 is SQVTM and CDR2 is ANQGSEA. The CDR3 consists of 13 residues. CDR3 nucleotide sequence: TGCAGCGTCACAGGGGGGGTCGGCAATGAGCAGTTCTTC. This codes for CSVTGGVGNEQFF.

This clone has just a few counts. This chain links TRBV28 with TRBJ1-2, with TRBD1 as a possible D gene (6 bases). The CDR3 contains 13 residues. Deletions cut 3 bases from V and 8 bases from J, with 13 bases between. Germline CDR1 reads MDHEN; CDR2 reads SYDVKM. CDR3 sequence reads: CASSLYRVGGYTF. The DNA for the CDR3 is TGTGCCAGCAGTTTGTACAGGGTGGGAGGCTACACCTTC.

This chain connects TRBV11-2 to TRBJ1-1; TRBD1 aligns across 7 bases. The CDR3 consists of 15 residues. CDR1 and CDR2 (germline): SGHAT, FQNNGV. With 5 bases clipped from V and 4 bases from J, the junction kept 10 bases outside the gene matches. CDR3 loop: CASSRQTGIGTEAFF. Written as DNA, the CDR3 is TGTGCCAGCAGCCGTCAGACAGGGATAGGCACTGAAGCTTTCTTT.

By share, this clone counts as medium-sized. CDR3 residues: CASSSLGQTTYNEQFF. As DNA, the CDR3 is TGTGCCAGCAGCTCACTGGGACAGACTACTTACAATGAGCAGTTCTTC. The V and J genes are TRBV7-3 and TRBJ2-1, with 7 bases identical to TRBD1. The CDR3 totals 16 residues. With V trimmed by 4 bases and J by 4 bases, 10 bases remained unmatched. CDR1 and CDR2 (germline): SGHTA, FQGTGA.

The rearrangement joins TRBV10-3 to TRBJ2-3; possible D gene TRBD2, 5 bases. The CDR3 is 13 residues long. Trimming cost V 8 bases and J 3 bases, with 12 bases left between them. Germline V gene data show CDR1 as ENHRY and CDR2 as SYGVKD. The CDR3 region is CAIREGGTDTQYF. The DNA for the CDR3 is TGTGCCATCCGGGAAGGCGGTACAGATACGCAGTATTTT.

This sequence joins TRBV2 and TRBJ2-1, with 14 bases fitting TRBD2. The V gene's germline CDR1 is SNHLY and CDR2 FYNNEI. This CDR3 is built from 18 residues. After removal of 4 bases from V and 0 bases from J, the junction contained 5 bases not matched to a gene. The CDR3 is CASSGTSGRPSSYNEQFF. The CDR3 nucleotides read TGTGCCAGCAGTGGGACTAGCGGGAGGCCTAGCTCCTACAATGAGCAGTTCTTC.

This clone appeared once. The chain links TRBV30 to TRBJ1-6; a possible D gene is TRBD1 (5 bases). The CDR3 has 17 residues. V was trimmed by 1 base and J by 1 base, leaving 14 bases between them. CDR1 and CDR2 from the germline V gene are GTSNPN and SVGIG (reference sequence). CDR3 sequence (DNA): TGTGCCTGGAGTGAGTCGGGGGGGGTGTCCTATAATTCACCCCTCCACTTT. Translating it yields CAWSESGGVSYNSPLHF.

This clone appeared once. This CDR3 reads CATSDLGAGGNNEQFF. CDR3 nucleotides: TGTGCCACCAGTGATTTGGGTGCGGGAGGGAACAATGAGCAGTTCTTC. The chain couples TRBV24-1 to TRBJ2-1; 9 bases fit TRBD2. With V trimmed by 0 bases and J by 5 bases, 4 bases remained unmatched. The CDR3 totals 16 residues. Per the germline V gene, CDR1 is KGHDR and CDR2 is SFDVKD.

Concerning this clone itself: This CDR3 is also generated by other DNA sequences in the sample. The gene calls are TRBV25-1 and TRBJ2-1, with 9 bases matching TRBD1. The CDR3 spans 16 residues. The V gene end was trimmed by 1 base and the J gene end by 4 bases; junction bases not matched to a gene: 5. Germline V gene lookup returns CDR1 MGHDK and CDR2 SYGVNS. The CDR3 reads CASSELTGGPYNEQFF. CDR3 bases: TGTGCCAGCAGTGAATTAACAGGGGGCCCTTACAATGAGCAGTTCTTC. Full variable domain (missing parts from reference TRBV25-1 and TRBJ2-1): EADIYQTPRYLVIGTGKKITLECSQTMGHDKMYWYQQDPGMELHLIHYSYGVNSTEKGDLSSESTVSRIRTEHFPLTLESARPSHTSQYLCASSELTGGPYNEQFFGPGTRLTVL.